Many counts were recorded for the clone carrying this TCR beta chain. Its antigen is as yet unknown. The library was prepared for alpha chains; this beta chain is a stray read, so its frequency means little. This entry comes from a study of spatial heterogeneity in lung cancer. Study-wide context: Among detected sequences, beta-chain ones consistently exceeded alpha-chain ones in number. Raw reads contained each unique TCR and UMI combination more than ten times on average. Study-wide points: Ubiquitous expanded tumor TCRs appeared in blood more at resection than follow-up.

TCRdb recomputed calls from the 5' RACE reads with MiXCR, one row per CDR3 protein. The table shows about 8,600 distinct CDR3 sequences, with about 4.5% occurring only once. This CDR3 region has 19 residues. Per the germline V gene, CDR1 is SGHRS and CDR2 is YFSETQ. Unmatched junction bases numbered 14, after V lost 3 bases and J lost 0 bases. As for time point: sample taken at primary tumor resection. Frozen PBMC, nontumor lung or tumor provided whole RNA, which was sequenced unsorted. The receptor was isolated from a male donor with early-stage non-small cell lung cancer. The rearrangement uses TRBV5-1 and TRBJ2-1, with TRBD2 matching over 8 bases. Sequencing was performed on PBMCs, taken at surgery. This CDR3 reads CASSYSASGYISSYNEQFF. CDR3 DNA: TGCGCCAGCAGCTATTCGGCTAGCGGGTATATCAGCTCCTACAATGAGCAGTTCTTC.